The 20 T cell receptor beta chains in this list originate from one sample, sequenced in a study of blood T cell repertoires in COVID-19. Data came from immunoSEQ multiplex PCR; TCRdb stores just in-frame clones and leaves some out. The data show 15,000 to 20,000 clones, with 70% to 90% seen just once and less than 70% held by the top ten. Sequencing was done on a sample of peripheral blood. These receptors originate from a man older than 75 with acute or convalescent COVID-19.

This chain joins TRBV5-1 and TRBJ1-2; no definite D call. The CDR3 has 14 amino acids. The germline gives CDR1 SGHRS, CDR2 YFSETQ. The germline V and J ends were trimmed by 5 bases and 5 bases, with 16 bases remaining between them. The CDR3 nucleotides read TGCGCCAGCAGTTCCATTGATACGGGATATGGCTACACCTTC. Its protein is CASSSIDTGYGYTF.

The V call is TRBV4-3, the J call TRBJ1-5, with D possibly being TRBD1 (6 bases). Germline V gene sequence: CDR1 LGHNA, CDR2 YSLEER. This CDR3 has 13 residues. Trimming took 8 bases from V and 7 from J, leaving 15 bases between them. This CDR3 is CASAQGLDQPQHF. CDR3 DNA: TGCGCCAGCGCACAGGGTTTAGACCAGCCCCAGCATTTT.

The genes are TRBV27 and TRBJ2-1; D remains unclear. With 2 bases removed from V and 8 bases from J, the gap between germline ends came to 13 bases. Germline lookup yields CDR1 MNHEY and CDR2 SMNVEV (reference sequence). The CDR3 is 14 amino acids. As DNA, the CDR3 is TGTGCCAGCAGTTTAGTCGTTTCCGGTTATGAGCAGTTCTTC. Amino acids: CASSLVVSGYEQFF.

V is TRBV7-8 and J is TRBJ1-4; TRBD1 matches 7 bases. V was pared by 6 bases and J by 4 bases, with 2 bases of the junction left unmatched. In germline, CDR1 is SGHVS, CDR2 FQNEAQ. The CDR3 covers 13 residues. CDR3 nucleotide sequence: TGTGCCAGCAGGACAGGGATTAATGAAAAACTGTTTTTT. Protein sequence: CASRTGINEKLFF. Filled out from reference TRBV7-8 and TRBJ1-4, the complete variable domain reads GAGVSQSPRYKVAKRGQDVALRCDPISGHVSLFWYQQALGQGPEFLTYFQNEAQLDKSGLPSDRFFAERPEGSVSTLKIQRTQQEDSAVYLCASRTGINEKLFFGSGTQLSVL.

This clone appeared once. The rearrangement joins TRBV5-1 to TRBJ1-3; D may be TRBD1 (5 bases). From germline, CDR1 is SGHRS and CDR2 YFSETQ. The V gene lost 4 bases and the J gene lost 2 bases, with 16 bases spanning the gap. This CDR3 region has 16 residues. CDR3 nucleotide sequence: TGCGCCAGCAGCCCCGAACCGACAGCGCCTGGAAACACCATATATTTT. As protein: CASSPEPTAPGNTIYF.

On this clone itself: At one end the junction does not follow the germline gene, possibly because of a read error. The chain employs TRBV3-1 (or the pseudogene TRBV3-2) and TRBJ1-2; D gene unclear. CDR3 length: 11 residues. CDR1 is LGHDT, CDR2 YNNKEL, per germline (reference sequence). The CDR3 region has the DNA TGTGCCAGCAGCCAAGAACTTGTCTCCTCCTTC. Amino acid sequence: CASSQELVSSF.

CDR3 in DNA: TGTGCCAGCAGTTTTGGGCGGGGGGGTAGCTACGAGCAGTACTTC. The encoded protein is CASSFGRGGSYEQYF. V usage is TRBV27 and J usage is TRBJ2-7; 9 bases agree with TRBD2. From germline, CDR1 is MNHEY and CDR2 SMNVEV (reference sequence). The V and J ends lost 3 bases and 3 bases, in that order; junction bases with no gene match: 6. The CDR3 contains 15 residues.

The gene calls are TRBV7-6 and TRBJ1-1; 9 bases match TRBD1. The V and J ends lost 6 bases and 0 bases, in that order; junction bases with no gene match: 8. The germline gives CDR1 SGHVS, CDR2 FNYEAQ. This CDR3 has 16 amino acids. The DNA for the CDR3 is TGTGCCAGCAGTTACAGGGGGCGAAAGATGAACACTGAAGCTTTCTTT. As protein: CASSYRGRKMNTEAFF.

In its sample, this clone was seen a few times. The chain couples TRBV6-5 to TRBJ1-1; D is undetermined. The CDR3 totals 13 residues. The V and J ends lost 5 bases and 5 bases respectively, with 12 bases between them. Germline V gene lookup returns CDR1 MNHEY and CDR2 SVGAGI. The CDR3 DNA sequence: TGTGCCAGCAGTAGGAGAGGGTTGACTGAAGCTTTCTTT. Residues: CASSRRGLTEAFF.

The chain recombines TRBV4-2 with TRBJ2-3; maybe TRBD2 (5 bases). Per the germline V gene, CDR1 is LGHNA and CDR2 is YNFKEQ. The length of the CDR3 is 13 residues. V was shortened by 0 bases and J by 7 bases, with 8 bases between the two germline ends. The CDR3 region has the DNA TGTGCCAGCAGCCAAGAGGACTTTAATACGCAGTATTTT. It specifies CASSQEDFNTQYF.

The CDR3 is CASRSGGAGTDTQYF. CDR3 coding DNA: TGTGCCAGCAGAAGCGGGGGGGCTGGCACAGATACGCAGTATTTT. The rearrangement uses TRBV6-6 and TRBJ2-3; 10 bases match TRBD2. Per germline, CDR1 MNHNY and CDR2 SVGAGI (reference sequence). The CDR3 spans 15 residues. Unmatched junction bases numbered 4, after V lost 6 bases and J lost 1 base.

This chain links TRBV7-2 with TRBJ1-5, with TRBD1 identical over 7 bases. Germline CDR1 SGHTA, CDR2 FQGNSA. J gave up 0 bases and V 5 bases, and 10 bases lay outside the gene matches. This CDR3 is 17 amino acids long. The DNA for the CDR3 is TGTGCCAGCAGCACAGCAGGGGGTAGGCTTAGCAATCAGCCCCAGCATTTT. As protein: CASSTAGGRLSNQPQHF.

The gene calls are TRBV5-4 and TRBJ1-1; D is ambiguous. Germline-derived CDR1 and CDR2 are SGHNT and YYREEE (reference sequence). Trimming shortened V by 2 bases and J by 3 bases, and 8 bases separated the two germline ends. This CDR3 has 13 amino acids. DNA for the CDR3: TGTGCCAGCAGCTTTTCCCCGGACACTGAAGCTTTCTTT. It codes for CASSFSPDTEAFF.

This rearrangement joins TRBV7-8 to TRBJ1-5, with 7 positions matching TRBD1. Unmatched junction bases numbered 9, after V lost 6 bases and J lost 4 bases. The CDR3 is 15 amino acids. Germline V gene sequence: CDR1 SGHVS, CDR2 FQNEAQ. CDR3 protein: CASSFDRADNQPQHF. The CDR3 region has the DNA TGTGCCAGCAGTTTTGACAGGGCGGATAATCAGCCCCAGCATTTT.

The chain combines TRBV7-2 with TRBJ2-1, with D tentatively TRBD1 (5 bases). In germline, CDR1 is SGHTA, CDR2 FQGNSA. The CDR3 sequence is 13 residues long. The V and J ends lost 3 bases and 9 bases respectively, with 12 bases between them. The CDR3 reads CASSFASDTEQFF. The CDR3, as DNA: TGTGCCAGCAGCTTCGCATCGGACACTGAGCAGTTCTTC.

V and J are TRBV11-2 and TRBJ1-6; D unclear. The germline V gene encodes CDR1 SGHAT and CDR2 FQNNGV. This CDR3 spans 14 amino acids. V was pared by 1 base and J by 7 bases, with 8 bases between. The CDR3 loop reads CASSLALLNSPLHF. For the CDR3, the DNA is TGTGCCAGCAGCTTAGCCCTGCTAAATTCACCCCTCCACTTT.

V and J are TRBV5-1 and TRBJ1-2, with D possibly matching TRBD1 (6 bases). The CDR3 covers 15 residues. CDR1 and CDR2 (germline): SGHRS, YFSETQ. The V end lost 0 bases, the J end lost 8 bases, and 17 bases lay between the germline ends. The CDR3 loop is CASSLASRDISGYTF. The CDR3 coding sequence is TGCGCCAGCAGCTTGGCAAGTCGGGACATTTCGGGCTACACCTTC.

The CDR3 sequence is CASSFHNRDTYTGELFF. In DNA, the CDR3 is TGCGCCAGCAGCTTCCATAACCGGGACACGTACACCGGGGAGCTGTTTTTT. The chain links TRBV5-1 to TRBJ2-2; weak D call: TRBD1 (6 bases). CDR1 and CDR2 (germline): SGHRS, YFSETQ. The CDR3 spans 17 residues. Deletions cut 2 bases from V and 3 bases from J, with 17 bases between. Looking up the rest from reference TRBV5-1 and TRBJ2-2 gives the full variable domain: KAGVTQTPRYLIKTRGQQVTLSCSPISGHRSVSWYQQTPGQGLQFLFEYFSETQRNKGNFPGRFSGRQFSNSRSEMNVSTLELGDSALYLCASSFHNRDTYTGELFFGEGSRLTVL.

The chain carries TRBV19 and TRBJ2-3, with 9 positions matching TRBD2. CDR1 and CDR2 from the germline V gene are LNHDA and SQIVND (reference sequence). This CDR3 has 18 residues. Germline trimming cut 1 base from V and 0 bases from J; bases unmatched to any gene: 8. The CDR3 sequence: CASSIGATSGTSTDTQYF. The DNA of the CDR3 is TGTGCCAGTAGTATAGGGGCGACTAGCGGTACTAGCACAGATACGCAGTATTTT.

The chain is built from TRBV30 and TRBJ2-7; D may be TRBD2 (7 bases). Looked up from germline, CDR1 is GTSNPN and CDR2 is SVGIG (reference sequence). V was trimmed by 7 bases and J by 6 bases, leaving 16 bases between them. The CDR3 loop spans 12 amino acids. CDR3 in DNA: TGTGCCTTTGAACAGGGAGGGCGCGAGCAGTACTTC. It encodes CAFEQGGREQYF.